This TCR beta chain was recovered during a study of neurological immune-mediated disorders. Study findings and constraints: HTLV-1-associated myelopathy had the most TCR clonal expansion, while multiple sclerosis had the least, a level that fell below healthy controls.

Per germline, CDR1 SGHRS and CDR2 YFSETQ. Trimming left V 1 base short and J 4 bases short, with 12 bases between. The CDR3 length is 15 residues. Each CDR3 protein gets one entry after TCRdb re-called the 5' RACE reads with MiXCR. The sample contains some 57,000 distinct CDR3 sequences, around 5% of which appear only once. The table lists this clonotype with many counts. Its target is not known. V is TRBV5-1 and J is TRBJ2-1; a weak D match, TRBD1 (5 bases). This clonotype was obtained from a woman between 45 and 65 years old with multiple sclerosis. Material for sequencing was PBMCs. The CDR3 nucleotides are TGCGCCAGCAGCTTGAGGGGTTGGAAATACAATGAGCAGTTCTTC. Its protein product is CASSLRGWKYNEQFF.